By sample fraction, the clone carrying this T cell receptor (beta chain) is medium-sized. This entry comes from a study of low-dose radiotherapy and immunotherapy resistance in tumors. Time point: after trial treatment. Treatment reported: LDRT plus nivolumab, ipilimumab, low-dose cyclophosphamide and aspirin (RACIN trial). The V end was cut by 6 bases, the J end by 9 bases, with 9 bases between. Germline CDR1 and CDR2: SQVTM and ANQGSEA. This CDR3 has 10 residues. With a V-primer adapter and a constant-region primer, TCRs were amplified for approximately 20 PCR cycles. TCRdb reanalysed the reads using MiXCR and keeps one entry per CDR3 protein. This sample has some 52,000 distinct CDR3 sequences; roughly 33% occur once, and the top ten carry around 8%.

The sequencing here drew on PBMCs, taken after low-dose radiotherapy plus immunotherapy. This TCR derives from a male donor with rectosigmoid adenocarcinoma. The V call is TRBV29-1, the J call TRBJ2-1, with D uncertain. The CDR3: CSVDRGEQFF. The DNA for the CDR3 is TGCAGCGTAGACCGCGGTGAGCAGTTCTTC.